A single sample is the source of the 18 T cell receptor beta chains below, sequenced in a study of Ad26.COV2.S vaccination and SARS-CoV-2 variants. Clones were read by immunoSEQ multiplex PCR, and TCRdb kept only the in-frame ones, dropping some. This table has 430,000 or so clones, over 75% appearing once. Treatment indicated: 19 received Ad26.COV2.S at low or high dose, single or two shots; about five received placebo; per-sample allocation not given. Sampling took place 63 days after the first vaccine or placebo injection. This specimen consisted of peripheral blood, obtained in a trial of Ad26.COV2.S vaccine versus placebo. These receptors were collected from a person aged 18-60 years who received the Ad26.COV2.S COVID-19 vaccine or a placebo.

J is TRBJ1-2 and V is TRBV15, with 8 positions matching TRBD1. The germline V gene encodes CDR1 LNHNV and CDR2 YYDKDF (reference sequence). Trimming at V came to 1 base and at J to 7 bases, leaving 2 bases not matched to a gene. The CDR3 has 13 residues. The CDR3 reads CATSRGTGSGYTF. CDR3 coding DNA: TGTGCCACCAGCAGAGGGACAGGGTCTGGCTACACCTTC.

The chain couples TRBV3-1 (or the pseudogene TRBV3-2) to TRBJ1-6; D not certain. The germline V and J ends were trimmed by 2 bases and 8 bases, with 10 bases remaining between them. Germline lookup yields CDR1 LGHDT and CDR2 YNNKEL (reference sequence). The CDR3 totals 14 residues. Here the CDR3 reads CASSQQIGDSPLHF. Written as DNA, the CDR3 is TGTGCCAGCAGCCAACAAATCGGGGATTCACCCCTCCACTTT.

The rearrangement links TRBV5-1 to TRBJ2-7; perhaps TRBD1 as D (5 bases). The germline V gene encodes CDR1 SGHRS and CDR2 YFSETQ. CDR3 length: 13 residues. The V and J ends lost 4 bases and 3 bases respectively, with 11 bases between them. For the CDR3, the DNA is TGCGCCAGCAGCCCGGACACCAACTACGAGCAGTACTTC. It codes for CASSPDTNYEQYF.

The chain uses TRBV7-9 and TRBJ2-2; TRBD2 aligns across 14 bases. The junction had 7 bases not matched to a gene; V was cut back by 5 bases and J by 2 bases. The CDR3 length is 18 residues. Germline lookup yields CDR1 SEHNR and CDR2 FQNEAQ (reference sequence). CDR3 coding DNA: TGTGCCAGCAGCCCGACGACTAGCGGGAGGGAAAACACCGGGGAGCTGTTTTTT. This encodes CASSPTTSGRENTGELFF. Looking up the rest from reference TRBV7-9 and TRBJ2-2 gives the full variable domain: DTGVSQNPRHKITKRGQNVTFRCDPISEHNRLYWYRQTLGQGPEFLTYFQNEAQLEKSRLLSDRFSAERPKGSFSTLEIQRTEQGDSAMYLCASSPTTSGRENTGELFFGEGSRLTVL.

The rearrangement links TRBV2 to TRBJ1-1, with 7 bases that match TRBD1. J lost 1 base, V lost 7 bases, and 9 bases had no gene match. The CDR3 covers 15 residues. CDR1 and CDR2 (germline): SNHLY, FYNNEI. In DNA, the CDR3 is TGTGCCAGCACAAAAACCGGGACAGAGAACACTGAAGCTTTCTTT. Its protein product is CASTKTGTENTEAFF.

The gene calls are TRBV3-1 (or the pseudogene TRBV3-2) and TRBJ2-3; 7 positions agree with TRBD1. The CDR3 is 16 residues long. The V gene's germline CDR1 is LGHDT and CDR2 YNNKEL (reference sequence). V lost 0 bases and J lost 6; bases outside the gene matches: 9. The CDR3 reads CASSQDRGIKADTQYF. The DNA of the CDR3 is TGTGCCAGCAGCCAAGACAGGGGGATAAAGGCGGATACGCAGTATTTT.

The chain carries TRBV12-5 and TRBJ2-1; TRBD2 might be the D (5 bases). CDR3 length: 16 amino acids. Germline CDR1 is LGHNT and CDR2 is FRNRAP. Trimming stripped 1 base from V and 2 bases from J, with 12 bases between. CDR3 nucleotides: TGTGCTAGTGGTTTGGAGTCTAGCCGTCCCTACAATGAGCAGTTCTTC. Translated: CASGLESSRPYNEQFF.

The rearrangement joins TRBV28 to TRBJ2-7, with D perhaps matching TRBD1 (7 bases). The CDR3 consists of 16 residues. CDR1 and CDR2 from the germline V gene are MDHEN and SYDVKM. V lost 7 bases and J lost 7, with 26 bases in between. CDR3 nucleotide sequence: TGTGCCAGCACAAACAGAGCGGAGGGGGCGCCTCGGGAGCAGTACTTC. This translates into CASTNRAEGAPREQYF.

CDR3 sequence: CSVDTYGYTF. CDR3 bases: TGCAGCGTTGACACGTATGGCTACACCTTC. The gene calls are TRBV29-1 and TRBJ1-2; D call uncertain. Between the trimmed V and J ends, which lost 3 bases and 5 bases, there was a span of 4 bases. Per germline, CDR1 SQVTM and CDR2 ANQGSEA. The CDR3 covers 10 residues.

V usage is TRBV21-1 and J usage is TRBJ2-1; no check of the table's D call, TRBD2, against the DNA was made. TRBV21-1 is a known pseudogene. The CDR3 totals 17 residues. The CDR3 nucleotides are TGTGCCAGCAGCAAGGTTCATAGCGGGAGGTCCTACAATGAGCAGTTCTTC. Translated: CASSKVHSGRSYNEQFF.

The rearrangement uses TRBV2 and TRBJ2-5, with D possibly being TRBD1 (6 bases). CDR3 length equals 15 residues. Germline-derived CDR1 and CDR2 are SNHLY and FYNNEI. Trimming stripped 3 bases from V and 2 bases from J, with 13 bases between. The chain's CDR3 is CASSDTGTAQETQYF. The CDR3 region has the DNA TGTGCCAGCAGTGATACAGGGACGGCTCAAGAGACCCAGTACTTC.

This chain connects TRBV11-3 to TRBJ1-1; D ambiguous. Trimming took 0 bases from V and 2 from J, leaving 4 bases between them. CDR3 size: 13 residues. Germline values: CDR1 SGHNT, CDR2 YENEEA. CDR3 amino acids: CASSLEFNTEAFF. The CDR3 DNA follows: TGTGCCAGCAGCTTAGAGTTTAACACTGAAGCTTTCTTT.

V is TRBV10-1 and J is TRBJ2-2; 7 bases line up with TRBD1. This CDR3 has 14 residues. Losses at the gene ends were 8 bases for V and 4 bases for J; bases not matched to a gene: 7. Germline CDR1 is WNHNN and CDR2 is SYGVQD (reference sequence). The CDR3 DNA follows: TGCGCCAGCTCAGGGGGTTTGGGCACCGGGGAGCTGTTTTTT. This codes for CASSGGLGTGELFF.

The rearrangement uses TRBV7-8 and TRBJ2-7, with a weak D call TRBD2 (6 bases). The CDR3 runs to 12 residues. Germline CDR1 and CDR2: SGHVS and FQNEAQ. Deletions cut 6 bases from V and 2 bases from J, with 8 bases between. CDR3 nucleotide sequence: TGTGCCAGCAGTCGGGGGACCTACGAGCAGTACTTC. This sequence encodes CASSRGTYEQYF.

The table lists this clone with a count of one. The chain recombines TRBV7-9 with TRBJ2-3; D may match TRBD1 or TRBD2 (5 bases each). CDR1 and CDR2 (germline): SEHNR, FQNEAQ (reference sequence). Trimming took 5 bases from V and 1 from J, leaving 19 bases between them. The CDR3 is 17 residues long. The CDR3 sequence: CASSPARVGERTDTQYF. CDR3 nucleotide sequence: TGTGCCAGCAGCCCCGCCAGGGTCGGGGAACGCACAGATACGCAGTATTTT.

The CDR3 sequence: CASSQGGSNPQPQHF. As DNA, the CDR3 is TGCGCCAGCAGCCAAGGAGGAAGCAATCCTCAGCCCCAGCATTTT. This chain connects TRBV4-1 to TRBJ1-5; D gene ambiguous. Trimming stripped 1 base from V and 6 bases from J, with 13 bases between. From germline, CDR1 is MGHRA and CDR2 YSYEKL. This CDR3 spans 15 amino acids.

This chain links TRBV5-4 with TRBJ2-3; perhaps TRBD1 as D (6 bases). Germline V gene data show CDR1 as SGHNT and CDR2 as YYREEE (reference sequence). The CDR3 loop spans 13 amino acids. Between the trimmed V and J ends, which lost 3 bases and 7 bases, there was a span of 12 bases. The CDR3 here is CASSSSDRHTQYF. The DNA for the CDR3 is TGTGCCAGCAGCTCCTCGGACAGACATACGCAGTATTTT. Using reference TRBV5-4 and TRBJ2-3 for the parts outside the CDR3, the full variable domain is ETGVTQSPTHLIKTRGQQVTLRCSSQSGHNTVSWYQQALGQGPQFIFQYYREEENGRGNFPPRFSGLQFPNYSSELNVNALELDDSALYLCASSSSDRHTQYFGPGTRLTVL.

This chain links TRBV18 with TRBJ2-7; 8 nucleotides line up with TRBD2. CDR1 and CDR2 (germline): KGHSH, LQKENI. The CDR3 is made up of 13 amino acids. The ends lost 3 bases at V and 4 bases at J; junction bases unmatched: 2. CDR3 sequence: CASSPGLDYEQYF. The CDR3 region has the DNA TGTGCCAGCTCACCGGGACTAGATTACGAGCAGTACTTC.